These 19 T cell receptor beta chains originate from one sample sequenced in a study of blood T cells in healthy people across ages. A second PCR, run for about 7 to 11 cycles, used a sample-barcoded 5' primer plus a J-beta primer mix. TCRdb analysed the 5' RACE reads with MiXCR anew, one entry per CDR3 protein. The repertoire includes almost 1 million distinct CDR3 sequences, just over 50% of them detected once, and 20% to 25% sits in the top ten. Specimen: blood. The receptors shown here come from a woman aged 55-70 years in good health.

The rearrangement uses TRBV27 and TRBJ2-1, with D possibly being TRBD1 or TRBD2 (5 bases each). CDR3 size: 12 residues. Germline CDR1 and CDR2: MNHEY and SMNVEV (reference sequence). Trimming took 8 bases from V and 6 from J, leaving 11 bases between them. Here the CDR3 DNA reads TGTGCCAGCGCTAAGGGACCCAATGAGCAGTTCTTC. Residues: CASAKGPNEQFF.

V usage is TRBV6-2 or TRBV6-3 and J usage is TRBJ2-7, with D perhaps TRBD1 (6 bases). The CDR3 totals 13 residues. With 10 bases removed from V and 0 bases from J, the gap between germline ends came to 13 bases. Germline CDR1 is MNHEY and CDR2 is SVGEGT. CDR3 region: CATKTGSSYEQYF. CDR3 bases: TGTGCCACCAAAACAGGGAGCTCCTACGAGCAGTACTTC.

This clonotype has a handful of counts. The chain employs TRBV7-3 and TRBJ2-3, with TRBD2 matching over 7 bases. Germline V gives CDR1 SGHTA, CDR2 FQGTGA. The ends lost 3 bases at V and 4 bases at J; junction bases unmatched: 7. The CDR3 is 15 amino acids. The CDR3 spells CASSLGGRWADTQYF. The CDR3 DNA follows: TGTGCCAGCAGCTTGGGCGGGAGATGGGCAGATACGCAGTATTTT.

CDR3 residues: CASSPMGRSEDTQYF. CDR3 coding DNA: TGTGCCAGCAGCCCTATGGGGAGGTCTGAGGATACGCAGTATTTT. The V gene is TRBV5-5, the J gene TRBJ2-3, with a tentative D call TRBD2 (6 bases). This CDR3 is built from 15 residues. The V gene's germline CDR1 is SGHKS and CDR2 YYEKEE (reference sequence). Between the trimmed V and J ends, which lost 4 bases and 6 bases, there was a span of 18 bases.

The chain has TRBV15 and TRBJ1-4; D possibly corresponds to TRBD1 (5 bases). The germline CDR1 and CDR2 sequences are LNHNV and YYDKDF (reference sequence). V was cut by 2 bases and J by 0 bases, with 13 bases left in between. The length of the CDR3 is 17 residues. CDR3 sequence reads: CATSRFPGRSTNEKLFF. As DNA, the CDR3 is TGTGCCACCAGCAGATTCCCGGGACGGTCAACTAATGAAAAACTGTTTTTT.

The chain recombines TRBV7-2 with TRBJ2-5; 13 bases match TRBD2. The CDR3 runs to 16 residues. V gave up 0 bases and J gave up 11 bases; unmatched junction bases: 9. CDR1 is SGHTA and CDR2 is FQGNSA in the germline V gene. CDR3 sequence reads: CASSLARLAGGNEQYF. CDR3 DNA: TGTGCCAGCAGCTTAGCCCGACTAGCGGGAGGCAATGAGCAGTACTTC.

Turning to this clonotype: One end of the junction does not line up with germline, which may come from a read error. The chain carries TRBV12-3 or TRBV12-4 and TRBJ2-6, with 12 positions matching TRBD2. The CDR3 loop spans 23 amino acids. The CDR3, as DNA: TGTGCCAGCACCAAAGAGTGGACTAGCGGGAAAGTTTACGGCAAATCTGGGGCCTACGTCCTGACTTTC. Its translation is CASTKEWTSGKVYGKSGAYVLTF.

The V gene is TRBV20-1, the J gene TRBJ2-1, with D perhaps given as TRBD1 or TRBD2 (5 bases each). The CDR3 has 17 amino acids. From germline, CDR1 is DFQATT and CDR2 SNEGSKA (reference sequence). V lost 0 bases and J 5 bases, leaving 20 bases between the germline ends. Written as DNA, the CDR3 is TGCAGTGCTAGAGATCCCTCCCAACCGGGACCACACAATGAGCAGTTCTTC. It codes for CSARDPSQPGPHNEQFF.

This clonotype has more than one count but fewer than ten. At one of its ends the junction is not consistent with the germline gene, which may arise from a read error. V is TRBV6-4 and J is TRBJ2-5; possible D gene TRBD1, 6 bases. Germline V gene lookup returns CDR1 MRHNA and CDR2 SNTAGT. The CDR3 runs 14 residues. The DNA for the CDR3 is TGTGCCAGTAGTGCCGAACAGGGAACGGAGACCCAGTACTTC. Residues: CASSAEQGTETQYF.

DNA of the CDR3: TGTGCCACCAGTGATTCCGACCGAAGCCGGGCTTCCGGGGAGCTGTTTTTT. It specifies CATSDSDRSRASGELFF. The chain combines TRBV24-1 with TRBJ2-2; D is unresolved. The CDR3 is made up of 17 amino acids. Trimming removed 2 bases from V and 6 bases from J, with 18 bases in between. Germline lookup yields CDR1 KGHDR and CDR2 SFDVKD.

V usage is TRBV6-5 and J usage is TRBJ2-3; D assignment may be TRBD1 or TRBD2 (5 bases each). V was pared by 6 bases and J by 4 bases, with 14 bases between. This CDR3 contains 14 residues. Germline values: CDR1 MNHEY, CDR2 SVGAGI. The CDR3 DNA reads TGTGCCAGCAGATGGGACCTGGGGGCAGATACGCAGTATTTT. It is translated as CASRWDLGADTQYF.

The rearrangement uses TRBV6-6 and TRBJ2-5; 10 bases fit TRBD1. The CDR3 contains 16 residues. Trimming took 2 bases from V and 11 from J; bases not matched to a gene: 14. Germline V gives CDR1 MNHNY, CDR2 SVGAGI (reference sequence). CDR3 protein: CASSYPATGGIGEQYF. The CDR3 DNA reads TGTGCCAGCAGTTACCCCGCGACAGGGGGCATCGGGGAGCAGTACTTC.

The chain employs TRBV12-3 or TRBV12-4 and TRBJ2-7; 7 bases line up with TRBD2. CDR3 length: 14 residues. V lost 5 bases and J lost 2; bases outside the gene matches: 6. The CDR3 DNA reads TGTGCCAGCAGTGGGCGGGAGTCGACCTACGAGCAGTACTTC. Amino acid sequence: CASSGRESTYEQYF.

V and J are TRBV27 and TRBJ2-7; TRBD1 might be the D (6 bases). Trimming cost V 4 bases and J 0 bases, with 16 bases left between them. Looked up from germline, CDR1 is MNHEY and CDR2 is SMNVEV (reference sequence). The CDR3 is 16 residues long. CDR3 DNA: TGTGCCAGCAGTTCGGACAGAACCCACAGCTCCTACGAGCAGTACTTC. Amino acid sequence: CASSSDRTHSSYEQYF.

This clonotype was detected only once. A junction end diverges from the germline sequence, so it may reflect a read error. The J gene is TRBJ2-3, the V gene TRBV4-1; D could derive from TRBD1 or TRBD2 (5 bases each). The germline V gene has CDR1 MGHRA and CDR2 YSYEKL. The CDR3 loop spans 15 amino acids. As DNA, the CDR3 is TGCGCCAGCAGCCAAGTGGGAAGCGGCACAGGTACGCAGTATTTT. Translated: CASSQVGSGTGTQYF.

This clonotype was observed a handful of times. This rearrangement joins TRBV29-1 to TRBJ2-1; 9 bases fit TRBD1. The CDR3 has 19 residues. Germline V gene sequence: CDR1 SQVTM, CDR2 ANQGSEA. After removal of 7 bases from V and 3 bases from J, the junction contained 22 bases not matched to a gene. This CDR3 reads CSAELPGQGSFFYYNEQFF. The DNA for the CDR3 is TGCAGCGCCGAATTACCGGGACAGGGTTCGTTCTTCTACTACAATGAGCAGTTCTTC.

This clonotype has a count of ten or more. V gene TRBV7-2 combines with J gene TRBJ2-5, with TRBD2 matching over 7 bases. CDR1 and CDR2 from the germline V gene are SGHTA and FQGNSA. This CDR3 comprises 19 residues. The V segment lost 1 base and the J segment 5 bases; nucleotides outside the gene matches: 19. CDR3 loop: CASSLVAAIGGWGGETQYF. The CDR3 DNA is TGTGCCAGCAGCTTAGTTGCGGCAATTGGCGGATGGGGGGGGGAGACCCAGTACTTC.

The V gene is TRBV4-1, the J gene TRBJ1-6; TRBD1 is a possible D gene (5 bases). This CDR3 has 17 residues. V dropped 2 bases and J dropped 4 bases, with 15 bases sitting between them. Germline lookup yields CDR1 MGHRA and CDR2 YSYEKL. The CDR3 region is CASSQRVTRGYNSPLHF. The CDR3, as DNA: TGCGCCAGCAGCCAACGAGTGACCCGGGGGTATAATTCACCCCTCCACTTT.

This clonotype has only one observation. The CDR3 bases are TGTGCCAGCAGTTCCCAAGTGAGGGAGCAGTACTTC. It specifies CASSSQVREQYF. The rearrangement joins TRBV28 to TRBJ2-7, with D unresolved. The CDR3 extends over 12 amino acids. The germline gives CDR1 MDHEN, CDR2 SYDVKM. Deletions cut 4 bases from V and 7 bases from J, with 11 bases between.